Listed below are T cell receptor beta chains from one sample, sequenced in a study of shared clonotypes between healthy human individuals. The repertoire was sequenced with immunoSEQ multiplex PCR; TCRdb's copy has only in-frame clones and lacks some. The table records some 2 million clones, just under 95% of them present only once. Source material: naive CD8+ T cells sorted from blood. These receptor sequences come from a man between 18 and 29 years old in good health. The CDR3 runs from the conserved cysteine through the conserved F or W. The order of the fields is CDR3 protein, CDR3 DNA, J gene, D gene, clone size, V gene. D genes are given only for firm matches. Clone sizes are given selectively: once, few, many, or a class where the clone is expanded.

CASSQDTHTDTQYF,TGTGCCAGCAGCCAGGACACCCACACAGATACGCAGTATTTT,TRBJ2-3,-,-,TRBV5-4
CASSKVITAINYGYTF,TGTGCCAGCAGCAAAGTTATCACAGCGATTAACTATGGCTACACCTTC,TRBJ1-2,-,-,TRBV21-1
CASSSGWDAYEQYF,TGTGCCAGCAGCTCAGGGTGGGATGCCTACGAGCAGTACTTC,TRBJ2-7,-,-,TRBV6-1
CVSSRVASVADTQYF,TGCGTCAGCAGCAGGGTGGCTAGCGTTGCAGATACGCAGTATTTT,TRBJ2-3,-,-,TRBV5-1
CASSDTLSEGEKLFF,TGTGCCAGCAGTGATACTCTCTCAGAGGGAGAAAAACTGTTTTTT,TRBJ1-4,-,few,TRBV2
CASSQDHVNTGELFF,TGCGCCAGCAGCCAAGATCATGTGAACACCGGGGAGCTGTTTTTT,TRBJ2-2,-,-,TRBV4-3
CASSPTSGRAAYEQYF,TGTGCCAGCAGCCCGACTAGCGGGAGGGCCGCCTACGAGCAGTACTTC,TRBJ2-7,TRBD2,-,TRBV5-6
CASSETGTGYEQYF,TGTGCCAGCAGTGAAACCGGGACAGGATACGAGCAGTACTTC,TRBJ2-7,TRBD1,-,TRBV6-1
CASSQERNTGANTEAFF,TGCGCCAGCAGCCAGGAAAGAAACACAGGGGCAAACACTGAAGCTTTCTTT,TRBJ1-1,TRBD1,-,TRBV4-1
CASSLLTYEQYF,TGTGCCAGCAGTTTATTGACCTACGAGCAGTACTTC,TRBJ2-7,-,-,TRBV28
CASTLRYPGGGDYGYTF,TGTGCCAGCACCCTCCGTTATCCCGGAGGGGGGGACTATGGCTACACCTTC,TRBJ1-2,-,-,TRBV27
CASSLYESQGYEQYF,TGCGCCAGCAGCTTGTATGAGAGCCAGGGATACGAGCAGTACTTC,TRBJ2-7,-,-,TRBV5-1
CSVAPGQGAEGYTF,TGCAGCGTTGCCCCGGGACAGGGGGCAGAAGGCTACACCTTC,TRBJ1-2,TRBD1,-,TRBV29-1